These 15 T cell receptor beta chains were all obtained from the same sample, sequenced in a study of metastatic and nonmetastatic thyroid tumors. With MiXCR, TCRdb called clones anew from the PCR reads. Here the sample spans around 41,000 clones, about 3.3% being singletons. Patients underwent thyroid surgery, and none had received any treatment before it. Sequencing input: blood. The origin of the receptors is a female donor with papillary thyroid cancer or a benign thyroid nodule (not recorded which). Some clones in this sample may be carry-over from other donors' samples.

Ten or more counts support this clone. V is TRBV4-2 and J is TRBJ1-2; 8 nucleotides match TRBD1. Germline CDR1 and CDR2: LGHNA and YNFKEQ. The CDR3 is 16 residues long. Losses at the gene ends were 0 bases for V and 3 bases for J; bases not matched to a gene: 6. This CDR3 reads CASSQEGAGGHYGYTF. The CDR3 DNA reads TGTGCCAGCAGCCAAGAGGGGGCAGGGGGCCACTATGGCTACACCTTC.

Note on this clone: The CDR3 does not end in the conserved phenylalanine or tryptophan, so this is likely a read error. CDR3 nucleotide sequence: TGTGCCAGCATCACGGGGTCTGGTACGCAGTATATT. Amino acids: CASITGSGTQYI. The rearrangement links TRBV28 to TRBJ2-3; weak D call: TRBD2 (5 bases). The CDR3 sequence is 12 residues long. V lost 7 bases, J lost 8 bases, and 13 bases lay in between. CDR1 MDHEN and CDR2 SYDVKM come from the germline V gene.

In its sample, this clone was seen many times. The genes are TRBV19 and TRBJ2-7; no definite D call. The germline V gene encodes CDR1 LNHDA and CDR2 SQIVND (reference sequence). Trimming took off 3 bases at V and 1 base at J, with 13 bases between the two ends. This CDR3 comprises 15 residues. The CDR3 reads CASSMGGDTSYEQYF. The CDR3 DNA reads TGTGCCAGTAGTATGGGTGGAGACACTTCCTACGAGCAGTACTTC.

This clone came up many times. The chain is built from TRBV20-1 and TRBJ2-1, with TRBD2 identical over 8 bases. This CDR3 spans 13 amino acids. Germline CDR1 reads DFQATT; CDR2 reads SNEGSKA (reference sequence). V lost 5 bases and J lost 12; bases outside the gene matches: 12. CDR3 protein: CSAGEREWAGQFF. The CDR3 DNA follows: TGCAGTGCTGGGGAGCGGGAGTGGGCGGGGCAGTTCTTC.

This clone has a count of ten or more. The V call is TRBV27, the J call TRBJ1-3; D gene ambiguous. The CDR3 contains 14 residues. V dropped 5 bases and J dropped 4 bases, with 12 bases sitting between them. Looked up from germline, CDR1 is MNHEY and CDR2 is SMNVEV (reference sequence). CDR3 in DNA: TGTGCCAGCAGTCCGACCAGACTCGGAAACACCATATATTTT. This gives the protein CASSPTRLGNTIYF.

V usage is TRBV11-3 and J usage is TRBJ2-6; D is undetermined. The CDR3 loop spans 13 amino acids. Trimming removed 6 bases at V and 3 bases at J, with 6 bases between. Germline CDR1 is SGHNT and CDR2 is YENEEA. CDR3 sequence reads: CASSLFGANVLTF. CDR3 nucleotide sequence: TGTGCCAGCAGTCTTTTTGGGGCCAACGTCCTGACTTTC.

This clone was seen more than once but under ten times. The rearrangement links TRBV29-1 to TRBJ1-2, with D unresolved. This CDR3 is built from 10 residues. CDR1 SQVTM and CDR2 ANQGSEA come from the germline V gene. The V end was cut by 0 bases, the J end by 8 bases, with 4 bases between. The CDR3 loop reads CSVEEGGYTF. The DNA for the CDR3 is TGCAGCGTTGAAGAAGGGGGCTACACCTTC.

This clone appeared many times. The gene calls are TRBV28 and TRBJ1-5; TRBD1 matches at 7 bases. The CDR3 totals 14 residues. Germline-derived CDR1 and CDR2 are MDHEN and SYDVKM. The J segment lost 3 bases and the V segment lost 7 bases, leaving 6 bases of the junction unmatched. The DNA of the CDR3 is TGTGCCAGCATTCCGGGACAGTACAATCAGCCCCAGCATTTT. Protein product: CASIPGQYNQPQHF.

This clone has more than one count but fewer than ten. The chain couples TRBV6-1 to TRBJ2-1; the D is unclear. Germline V gene lookup returns CDR1 MNHNS and CDR2 SASEGT. The CDR3 loop spans 13 amino acids. Between the trimmed V and J ends, which lost 8 bases and 3 bases, there was a span of 11 bases. The CDR3 sequence: CASALGSYNEQFF. The CDR3 DNA follows: TGTGCCAGCGCCCTAGGAAGCTACAATGAGCAGTTCTTC.

This clone has a handful of counts. The genes are TRBV6-2 or TRBV6-3 and TRBJ1-2; 8 nucleotides align to TRBD1. The germline CDR1 and CDR2 sequences are MNHEY and SVGEGT. Trimming removed 2 bases from V and 4 bases from J; junction bases left unmatched: 3. CDR3 length: 14 residues. In nucleotides, the CDR3 is TGTGCCAGCAGTTACGACAGGGGTGCCTATGGCTACACCTTC. Protein sequence: CASSYDRGAYGYTF.

There are many counts of this clone. The CDR3 DNA follows: TGTGCCAGCAGCTCGGGGAGGGGTCAAGAGACCCAGTACTTC. It encodes CASSSGRGQETQYF. The chain is built from TRBV7-9 and TRBJ2-5, with 7 bases lining up with TRBD2. The CDR3 sequence is 14 residues long. Germline V gene sequence: CDR1 SEHNR, CDR2 FQNEAQ (reference sequence). The junction had 4 bases not matched to a gene; V was cut back by 4 bases and J by 2 bases.

Many counts were recorded for this clone. The chain has TRBV5-1 and TRBJ1-1, with 11 bases fitting TRBD1. The CDR3 spans 15 residues. Germline CDR1 and CDR2: SGHRS and YFSETQ. The ends lost 4 bases at V and 9 bases at J; junction bases unmatched: 11. The CDR3 bases are TGCGCCAGCAGCCCGGGACAGGGGGTTTCCCGTAAAGCTTTCTTT. This codes for CASSPGQGVSRKAFF.

This clone was seen many times. This rearrangement joins TRBV29-1 to TRBJ2-7; D gene unclear. In germline, CDR1 is SQVTM, CDR2 ANQGSEA. Trimming cost V 5 bases and J 0 bases, with 5 bases left between them. The CDR3 is 11 residues long. This CDR3 is CSVRTSYEQYF. CDR3 nucleotides: TGCAGCGTTAGGACCTCCTACGAGCAGTACTTC.

This clone was counted ten times or more. The chain links TRBV6-1 to TRBJ2-3, with D unclear. V lost 8 bases and J 0 bases, leaving 6 bases between the germline ends. The CDR3 runs to 12 residues. Looked up from germline, CDR1 is MNHNS and CDR2 is SASEGT. This CDR3 is CASAASTDTQYF. The CDR3, as DNA: TGTGCCAGCGCCGCTAGCACAGATACGCAGTATTTT.

To note about this clone: One end of the junction does not line up with germline, which may come from a read error. The rearrangement links TRBV6-1 to TRBJ1-6, with TRBD1 matching over 7 bases. Germline CDR1 and CDR2: MNHNS and SASEGT. This CDR3 has 15 residues. The CDR3 DNA reads TGTGCCAGCAATGCCAAGACAGGGACTGATTCGCCCCTCCACTTT. Amino acid sequence: CASNAKTGTDSPLHF.